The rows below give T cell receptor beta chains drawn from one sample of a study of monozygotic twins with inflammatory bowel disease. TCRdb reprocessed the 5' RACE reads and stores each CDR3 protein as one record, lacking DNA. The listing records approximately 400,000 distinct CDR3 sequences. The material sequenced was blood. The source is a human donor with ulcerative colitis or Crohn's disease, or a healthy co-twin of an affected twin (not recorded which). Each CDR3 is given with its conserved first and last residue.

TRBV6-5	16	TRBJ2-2	CASSYSNRENTGELFF
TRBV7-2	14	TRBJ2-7	CASSLAFQVGEQYF
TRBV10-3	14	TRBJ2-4	CAISLSGNGDIQYF
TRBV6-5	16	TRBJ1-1	CASSYSNPPGDTEAFF
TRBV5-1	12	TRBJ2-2	CASMGDTGELFF
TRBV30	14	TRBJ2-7	CAWDGDSSSYEQYF
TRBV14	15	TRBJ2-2	CASSRSTGNTGELFF
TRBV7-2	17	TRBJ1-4	CASSSQGQKATNEKLFF
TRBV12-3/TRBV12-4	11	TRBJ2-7	CASSSGSNQYF
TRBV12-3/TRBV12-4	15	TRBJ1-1	CASSFRPGRNTEAFF
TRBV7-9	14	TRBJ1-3	CASSGGEKGNTIYF
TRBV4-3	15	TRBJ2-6	CASSTTRAGANVLTF
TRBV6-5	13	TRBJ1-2	CASSTEENYGYTF
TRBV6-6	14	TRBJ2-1	CASSDIPTIDEQFF
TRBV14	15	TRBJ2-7	CASSQGHNPGGEQYF
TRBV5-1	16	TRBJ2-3	CASSLGGLAQTDTQYF
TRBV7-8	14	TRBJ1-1	CASSFRDVLTEAFF
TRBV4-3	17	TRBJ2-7	CASSQLAGGSGSYEQYF
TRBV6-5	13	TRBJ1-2	CASSSGVSYGYTF
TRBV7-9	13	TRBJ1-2	CASSNPTSYGYTF
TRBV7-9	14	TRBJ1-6	CASSIGQVNSPLHF
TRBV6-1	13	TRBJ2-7	CASTNSSPYEQYF
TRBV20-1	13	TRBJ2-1	CSARGTNYNEQFF
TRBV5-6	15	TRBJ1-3	CASMSTPSSGNTIYF
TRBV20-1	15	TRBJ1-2	CSARDFRGSGYGYTF